Following are 11 T cell receptor beta chains from one sample sequenced in a study of blood T cells in healthy people across ages. A J-beta primer mix and a sample-barcoded 5' primer were used in a second PCR of roughly 6 to 12 cycles. In TCRdb, the 5' RACE reads were re-called with MiXCR into one record per CDR3 protein. The sample carries about 640,000 distinct CDR3 sequences, approximately 59% recorded once. The specimen was blood. All receptors come from a man in his fifties or sixties in good health.

This clonotype was seen only once. A junction end diverges from the germline sequence, so it may reflect a read error. This chain connects TRBV12-3 or TRBV12-4 to TRBJ1-1; D uncertain. The CDR3 totals 14 residues. CDR3 sequence reads: CASSVAIKATEAFF. CDR3 coding DNA: TGTGCCAGCAGTGTAGCGATCAAGGCCACTGAAGCTTTCTTT.

This clonotype was seen ten or more times. The chain's CDR3 is CSARRTQGSYNEQFF. The CDR3 DNA is TGCAGTGCTAGGAGGACCCAAGGCTCCTACAATGAGCAGTTCTTC. The chain has TRBV20-1 and TRBJ2-1, with unresolved D. The V and J ends lost 3 bases and 0 bases respectively, with 12 bases between them. Germline V gene data show CDR1 as DFQATT and CDR2 as SNEGSKA (reference sequence). The CDR3 loop spans 15 amino acids.

The sample holds one count of this clonotype. This chain uses TRBV6-6 with TRBJ1-1; no firm D call. This CDR3 spans 14 amino acids. V was cut by 5 bases and J by 2 bases, with 12 bases left in between. CDR1 MNHNY and CDR2 SVGAGI come from the germline V gene (reference sequence). The CDR3 DNA sequence: TGTGCCAGCAGTGACGGTGCAGTAAACACTGAAGCTTTCTTT. Protein sequence: CASSDGAVNTEAFF.

This clonotype was observed a few times. The chain combines TRBV18 with TRBJ2-7, with D maybe TRBD2 (5 bases). Per the germline V gene, CDR1 is KGHSH and CDR2 is LQKENI. Trimming removed 6 bases from V and 10 bases from J, with 16 bases in between. This CDR3 has 12 residues. The CDR3 DNA reads TGTGCCAGCTCCCCCAAGGCGAGGGCCCAGTACTTC. Its protein product is CASSPKARAQYF. The complete variable domain, with remaining parts taken from reference TRBV18 and TRBJ2-7, reads NAGVMQNPRHLVRRRGQEARLRCSPMKGHSHVYWYRQLPEEGLKFMVYLQKENIIDESGMPKERFSAEFPKEGPSILRIQQVVRGDSAAYFCASSPKARAQYFGPGTRLTVT.

This sequence joins TRBV6-1 and TRBJ2-3, with D possibly matching TRBD2 (5 bases). The length of the CDR3 is 17 residues. The V end lost 8 bases, the J end lost 4 bases, and 25 bases lay between the germline ends. The germline V gene has CDR1 MNHNS and CDR2 SASEGT. CDR3 residues: CASPRGPMAPEADTQYF. CDR3 DNA sequence: TGTGCCAGCCCCCGAGGGCCCATGGCCCCAGAGGCAGATACGCAGTATTTT.

V usage is TRBV15 and J usage is TRBJ2-1; D tentatively reads TRBD1 or TRBD2 (5 bases each). The CDR3 length is 16 residues. Germline assignment: CDR1 LNHNV and CDR2 YYDKDF (reference sequence). V shed 0 bases and J shed 3 bases, with 12 bases lying between them. The CDR3 sequence is CATSRETGTLYNEQFF. The CDR3, as DNA: TGTGCCACCAGCAGAGAGACCGGGACCCTCTACAATGAGCAGTTCTTC.

In its sample, this clonotype was seen once. The CDR3 DNA is TGTGCCAGCAGCGTCGGGGCGGGCCCCTACAATGAGCAGTTCTTC. Translation gives CASSVGAGPYNEQFF. V gene TRBV9 combines with J gene TRBJ2-1, with D perhaps TRBD1 or TRBD2 (5 bases each). The germline V gene encodes CDR1 SGDLS and CDR2 YYNGEE. The CDR3 length is 15 residues. V was trimmed by 2 bases and J by 2 bases, leaving 11 bases between them.

This clonotype was seen a few times. This rearrangement joins TRBV2 to TRBJ2-1, with 7 positions matching TRBD1. The junction had 3 bases not matched to a gene; V was cut back by 5 bases and J by 11 bases. Germline loops: CDR1 SNHLY, CDR2 FYNNEI. The CDR3 length is 11 residues. Here the CDR3 reads CASSWDRQQFF. The DNA of the CDR3 is TGTGCCAGCAGTTGGGACAGACAGCAGTTCTTC. Together with reference TRBV2 and TRBJ2-1, the CDR3 gives the full variable domain: EPEVTQTPSHQVTQMGQEVILRCVPISNHLYFYWYRQILGQKVEFLVSFYNNEISEKSEIFDDQFSVERPDGSNFTLKIRSTKLEDSAMYFCASSWDRQQFFGPGTRLTVL.

The chain links TRBV20-1 to TRBJ2-3; D gene unclear. V dropped 6 bases and J dropped 4 bases, with 8 bases sitting between them. The CDR3 runs to 11 residues. Germline V lookup: CDR1 DFQATT, CDR2 SNEGSKA (reference sequence). This CDR3 is CSATRPDTQYF. The CDR3, as DNA: TGCAGTGCGACCAGACCAGATACGCAGTATTTT.

V and J are TRBV4-1 and TRBJ2-2, with D tentatively TRBD2 (6 bases). This CDR3 is built from 15 residues. CDR1 MGHRA and CDR2 YSYEKL come from the germline V gene. V gave up 0 bases and J gave up 7 bases, with 12 bases separating them. In nucleotides, the CDR3 is TGCGCCAGCAGCCAAGACTGGGGGGAGGTCGGGGAGCTGTTTTTT. This encodes CASSQDWGEVGELFF.

The CDR3 loop reads CASSQVLTGSPLHF. CDR3 in DNA: TGTGCCAGCAGCCAAGTACTAACGGGTTCACCCCTCCACTTT. V usage is TRBV3-1 and J usage is TRBJ1-6, with D uncertain. Deletions cut 1 base from V and 9 bases from J, with 10 bases between. CDR3 length: 14 amino acids. Looked up from germline, CDR1 is LGHDT and CDR2 is YNNKEL (reference sequence).